This T cell receptor (beta chain) derives from a study of T cells after yellow fever vaccination. Study-wide results and caveats: FACS-sorted repertoires could contain abundant clonotypes contaminating from the bulk population. Though it reached lower strength, the secondary response hit its peak faster, day 5 versus 15.

CDR3 size: 14 residues. CDR1 SGHRS and CDR2 YFSETQ come from the germline V gene. Trimming removed 5 bases at V and 2 bases at J, with 14 bases between. This clonotype was observed a handful of times. Its target is unknown. Generation of TCR cDNA used 5'RACE template switching (which added a universal primer site and UMIs). TCRdb ran MiXCR on the 5' RACE reads and lists one entry per CDR3 protein. Of some 300,000 distinct CDR3 sequences listed, 8.7% are singletons. The chain carries TRBV5-1 and TRBJ2-7; possibly TRBD2 for D (5 bases). The source was CD4+ T cells sorted from PBMCs, collected 5 days after the yellow fever booster vaccination. The sequence was collected from a man in his late teens or twenties who received the YFV17D yellow fever vaccine. The CDR3 loop is CASSESPGTYEQYF. DNA for the CDR3: TGCGCCAGCAGTGAGTCTCCGGGGACCTACGAGCAGTACTTC.